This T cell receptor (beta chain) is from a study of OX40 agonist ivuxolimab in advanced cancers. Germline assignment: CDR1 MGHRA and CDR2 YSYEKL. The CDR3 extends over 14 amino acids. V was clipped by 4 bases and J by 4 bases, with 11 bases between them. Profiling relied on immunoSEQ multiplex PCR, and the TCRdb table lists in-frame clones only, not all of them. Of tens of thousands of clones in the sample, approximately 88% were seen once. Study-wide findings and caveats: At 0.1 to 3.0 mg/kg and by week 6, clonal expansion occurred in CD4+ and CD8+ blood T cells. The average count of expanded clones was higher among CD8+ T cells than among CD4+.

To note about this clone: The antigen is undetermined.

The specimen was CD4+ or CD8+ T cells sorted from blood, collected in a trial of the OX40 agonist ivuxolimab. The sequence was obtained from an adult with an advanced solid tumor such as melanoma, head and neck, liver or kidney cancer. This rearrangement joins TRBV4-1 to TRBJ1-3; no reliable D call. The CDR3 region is CASSRGSTGNTIYF. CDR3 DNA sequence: TGCGCCAGCAGCCGAGGGTCGACCGGAAACACCATATATTTT.